This T cell receptor beta chain appears in the sequencing data of a study of blood T cell repertoires in COVID-19. TCRdb keeps only in-frame clones here, not all; method: immunoSEQ multiplex PCR. The sample consists of around 290,000 clones, 80% to 90% of them appearing once. The sample taken for sequencing was peripheral blood. This TCR derives from a woman aged 45-65 years who had recovered from COVID-19.

DNA of the CDR3: TGTGCCAGCAGCCCTAGACAGGGTACGGGCTACGAGCAGTACTTC. Its translation: CASSPRQGTGYEQYF. V usage is TRBV3-1 (or the pseudogene TRBV3-2) and J usage is TRBJ2-7; 7 nucleotides line up with TRBD1. Germline V CDR1 and CDR2: LGHDT, YNNKEL (reference sequence). The CDR3 is made up of 15 amino acids. The ends lost 4 bases at V and 3 bases at J; junction bases unmatched: 9.